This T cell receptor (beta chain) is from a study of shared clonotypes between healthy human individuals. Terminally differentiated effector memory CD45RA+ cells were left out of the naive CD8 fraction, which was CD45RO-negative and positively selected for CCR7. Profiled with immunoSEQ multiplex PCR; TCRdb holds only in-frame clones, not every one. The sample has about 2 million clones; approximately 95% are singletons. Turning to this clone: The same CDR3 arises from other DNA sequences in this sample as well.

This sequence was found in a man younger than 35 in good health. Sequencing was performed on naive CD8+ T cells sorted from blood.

CDR3 amino acids: CASSLGLAGEQYF. CDR3 DNA: TGTGCCAGCAGCCTAGGACTAGCTGGGGAGCAGTACTTC. The chain has TRBV7-8 and TRBJ2-7; TRBD2 matches 8 bases. The V and J ends lost 5 bases and 7 bases, in that order; junction bases with no gene match: 7. Germline assignment: CDR1 SGHVS and CDR2 FQNEAQ. CDR3 length equals 13 residues.